This TCR beta chain was sequenced during a study of healthy donors' naive CD4 and CD8 T cells. Study findings and constraints: Reportedly, most V and J gene segments showed naive CD4+ versus CD8+ bias. Negatively charged CDR3s marked CD8+ lineage; positively charged CDR3s marked CD4+ lineage.

Remarks on this clonotype: What it binds is not known.

This CDR3 is 14 amino acids long. V gave up 6 bases and J gave up 4 bases, with 15 bases separating them. Germline CDR1 and CDR2: SNHLY and FYNNEI. A linear amplification protocol produced the TCR libraries from 400 to 550 ng of total RNA. TCRdb reprocessed the reads with MiXCR, giving one entry per CDR3 protein. The sample carries around 200,000 distinct CDR3 sequences, nearly 75% recorded once. The sequence was obtained from a pool of human donors in good health; the sample pools cells from several healthy donors. The sample consisted of naive CD4+ and CD8+ T cells sorted from blood, pooled from several donors. V gene TRBV2 combines with J gene TRBJ1-1; D is uncertain. As DNA, the CDR3 is TGTGCCAGCAGGGGGTATGGGGTGGGCACTGAAGCTTTCTTT. Translation gives CASRGYGVGTEAFF.